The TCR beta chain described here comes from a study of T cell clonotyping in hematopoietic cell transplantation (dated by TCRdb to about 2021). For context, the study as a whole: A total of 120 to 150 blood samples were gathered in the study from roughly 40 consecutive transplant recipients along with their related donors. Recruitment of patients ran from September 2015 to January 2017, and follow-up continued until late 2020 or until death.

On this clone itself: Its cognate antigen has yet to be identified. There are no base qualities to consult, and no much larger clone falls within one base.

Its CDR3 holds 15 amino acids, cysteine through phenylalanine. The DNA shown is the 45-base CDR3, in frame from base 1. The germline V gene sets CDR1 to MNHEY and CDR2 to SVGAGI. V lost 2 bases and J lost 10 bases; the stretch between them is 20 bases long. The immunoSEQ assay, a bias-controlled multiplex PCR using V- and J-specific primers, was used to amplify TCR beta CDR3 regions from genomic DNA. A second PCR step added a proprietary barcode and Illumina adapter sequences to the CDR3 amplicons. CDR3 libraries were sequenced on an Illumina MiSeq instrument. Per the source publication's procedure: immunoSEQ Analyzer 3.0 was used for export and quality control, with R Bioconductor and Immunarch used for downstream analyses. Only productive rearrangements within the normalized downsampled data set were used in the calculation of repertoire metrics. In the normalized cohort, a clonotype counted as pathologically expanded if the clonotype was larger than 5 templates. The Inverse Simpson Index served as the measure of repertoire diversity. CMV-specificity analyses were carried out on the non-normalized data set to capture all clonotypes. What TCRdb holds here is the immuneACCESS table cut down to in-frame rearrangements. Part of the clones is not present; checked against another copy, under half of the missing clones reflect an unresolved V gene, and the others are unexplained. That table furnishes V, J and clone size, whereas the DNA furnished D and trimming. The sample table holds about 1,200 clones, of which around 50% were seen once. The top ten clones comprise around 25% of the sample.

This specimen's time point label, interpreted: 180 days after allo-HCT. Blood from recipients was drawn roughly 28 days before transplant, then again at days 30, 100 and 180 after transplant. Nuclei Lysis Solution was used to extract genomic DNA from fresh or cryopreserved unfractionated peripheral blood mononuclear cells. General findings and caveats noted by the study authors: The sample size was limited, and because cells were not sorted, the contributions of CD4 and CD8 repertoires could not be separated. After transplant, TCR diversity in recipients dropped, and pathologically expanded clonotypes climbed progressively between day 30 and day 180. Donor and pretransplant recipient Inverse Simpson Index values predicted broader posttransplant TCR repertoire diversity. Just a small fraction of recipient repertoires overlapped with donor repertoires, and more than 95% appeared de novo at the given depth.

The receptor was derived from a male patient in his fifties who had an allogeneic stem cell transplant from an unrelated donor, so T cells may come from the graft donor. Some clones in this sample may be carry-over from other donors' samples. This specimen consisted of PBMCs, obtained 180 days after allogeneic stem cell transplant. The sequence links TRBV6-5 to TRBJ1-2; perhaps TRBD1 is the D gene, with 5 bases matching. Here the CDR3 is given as CASSYRAQGLLLYTF. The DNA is TGTGCCAGCAGTTACCGGGCTCAGGGTCTACTTCTCTACACCTTC.